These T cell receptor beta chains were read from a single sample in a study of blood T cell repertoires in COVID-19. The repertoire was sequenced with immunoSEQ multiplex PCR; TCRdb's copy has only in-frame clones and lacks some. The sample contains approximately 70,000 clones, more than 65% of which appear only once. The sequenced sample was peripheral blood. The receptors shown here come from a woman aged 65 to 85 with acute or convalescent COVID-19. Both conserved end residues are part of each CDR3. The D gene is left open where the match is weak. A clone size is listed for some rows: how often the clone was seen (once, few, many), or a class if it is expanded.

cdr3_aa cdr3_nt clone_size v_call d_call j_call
CASSSAGLGADTQYF TGTGCCAGCAGCTCAGCGGGACTAGGGGCAGATACGCAGTATTTT . TRBV11-3 TRBD2 TRBJ2-3
CASSLAPTGTNTGELFF TGCGCCAGCAGCTTGGCCCCTACAGGGACGAACACCGGGGAGCTGTTTTTT . TRBV5-1 . TRBJ2-2
CASTPPLGQRNTEAFF TGTGCCAGCACCCCACCCCTAGGTCAGAGGAACACTGAAGCTTTCTTT once TRBV6-2/TRBV6-3 . TRBJ1-1
CASSPRTAYNEQFF TGTGCCAGCAGCCCAAGGACAGCCTACAATGAGCAGTTCTTC . TRBV5-4 . TRBJ2-1
CASSQGGAEAFF TGCGCCAGCAGCCAAGGCGGGGCTGAAGCTTTCTTT . TRBV4-3 . TRBJ1-1
CASSQPATRREQFF TGCGCCAGCAGCCAGCCCGCGACTAGACGCGAGCAGTTCTTC once TRBV5-1 . TRBJ2-1
CASSAAGTLTQYF TGTGCCAGCAGTGCGGCAGGAACACTTACGCAGTATTTT . TRBV2 . TRBJ2-3
CSVGDSGQPQHF TGCAGCGTGGGGGACTCAGGGCAGCCCCAGCATTTT . TRBV29-1 . TRBJ1-5
CASSPGVGGFNYGYTF TGTGCCAGCAGCCCAGGGGTAGGGGGCTTTAACTATGGCTACACCTTC . TRBV7-2 TRBD1 TRBJ1-2
CASSSWADTEAFF TGTGCCAGCAGTTCTTGGGCCGACACTGAAGCTTTCTTT . TRBV12-3/TRBV12-4 . TRBJ1-1
CASSHRGQEKLFF TGTGCCAGCAGCCACAGGGGCCAAGAAAAACTGTTTTTT . TRBV3-1/TRBV3-2 . TRBJ1-4
CASSIGGLAGVYEQYF TGTGCCAGTAGTATAGGCGGACTAGCGGGGGTCTACGAGCAGTACTTC . TRBV19 TRBD2 TRBJ2-7
CASSEYPTDYNSPLHF TGTGCCAGCAGTGAATACCCGACAGACTATAATTCACCCCTCCACTTT . TRBV25-1 . TRBJ1-6
CASSLPLLGYTF TGTGCCAGCAGCCTACCCCTTCTTGGCTACACCTTC . TRBV5-6 . TRBJ1-2
CSVGGVGTYEQYF TGCAGCGTTGGCGGGGTAGGGACCTACGAGCAGTACTTC few TRBV29-1 . TRBJ2-7
CASSLDREYSPLHF TGTGCCAGCAGTTTGGACAGGGAATACTCACCCCTCCACTTT . TRBV6-6 TRBD1 TRBJ1-6
CASSPTRVGGELFF TGTGCCAGCAGCCCGACCCGGGTGGGCGGGGAGCTGTTTTTT . TRBV6-2/TRBV6-3 . TRBJ2-2
CASSLVPGDTIYF TGTGCCAGCAGCTTAGTCCCGGGAGACACCATATATTTT . TRBV5-4 . TRBJ1-3
CACSRVHGAFF TGTGCCTGTAGCAGGGTTCATGGGGCTTTCTTT few TRBV30 . TRBJ1-1
CASSLLPQGNEAFF TGTGCCAGCAGCTTGCTTCCTCAGGGGAATGAAGCTTTCTTT . TRBV7-2 . TRBJ1-1
CASSYLDRGQDAFF TGTGCCAGCAGTTACCTAGACAGGGGGCAAGACGCTTTCTTT . TRBV6-6 TRBD1 TRBJ1-1
CATSDLLPGQPQETQYF TGTGCCACCAGTGATTTACTTCCGGGACAGCCCCAAGAGACCCAGTACTTC few TRBV24-1 TRBD1 TRBJ2-5
CASSITTGGTEAFF TGTGCCAGTAGTATTACAACAGGGGGCACTGAAGCTTTCTTT . TRBV19 TRBD1 TRBJ1-1
CAWMAQGGEKLFF TGTGCTTGGATGGCACAGGGGGGTGAAAAACTGTTTTTT . TRBV30 TRBD1 TRBJ1-4
CASTISGTGGYEQYF TGTGCCAGTACCATATCCGGGACAGGGGGTTACGAGCAGTACTTC . TRBV19 TRBD1 TRBJ2-7
CASSSRQGKNYEQYF TGTGCCAGCAGCTCCAGACAGGGTAAGAACTACGAGCAGTACTTC . TRBV7-2 TRBD1 TRBJ2-7
CASRSGSSGNTIYF TGTGCCAGTAGATCAGGGTCGTCTGGAAACACCATATATTTT . TRBV19 . TRBJ1-3